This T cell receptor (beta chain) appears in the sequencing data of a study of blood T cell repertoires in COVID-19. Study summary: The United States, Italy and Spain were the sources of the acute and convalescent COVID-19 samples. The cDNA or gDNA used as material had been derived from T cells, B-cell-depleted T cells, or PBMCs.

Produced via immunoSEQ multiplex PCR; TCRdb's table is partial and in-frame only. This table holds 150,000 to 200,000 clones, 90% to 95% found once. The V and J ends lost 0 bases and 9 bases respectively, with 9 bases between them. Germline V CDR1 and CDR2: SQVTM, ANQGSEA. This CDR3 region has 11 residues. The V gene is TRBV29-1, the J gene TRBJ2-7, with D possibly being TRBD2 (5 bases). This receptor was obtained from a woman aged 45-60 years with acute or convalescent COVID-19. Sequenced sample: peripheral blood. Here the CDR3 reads CSVEELDWQYF. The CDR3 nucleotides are TGCAGCGTTGAAGAACTAGACTGGCAGTACTTC.